This T cell receptor (beta chain) was identified during a study of blood T cell repertoires in COVID-19. Across the whole study: The United States, Italy and Spain provided the acute and convalescent COVID-19 samples. The cDNA or gDNA used as material had been derived from T cells, B-cell-depleted T cells, or PBMCs.

This CDR3 spans 16 amino acids. Germline values: CDR1 SGHDN, CDR2 FVKESK. Trimming pared 1 base from V and 0 bases from J, leaving 7 bases between. Per the authors' pipeline: Reference gene primer amplification yielded estimated nucleated cell counts. Assay used: immunoSEQ multiplex PCR; TCRdb lists only in-frame clones, some missing. Clone size and V and J calls were adopted from that table, with D and trimming inferred from the DNA. Here the sample spans 150,000 to 200,000 clones, around 85% being singletons. Material for sequencing was peripheral blood. This receptor was taken from a man aged 60-69 years with acute or convalescent COVID-19. The chain recombines TRBV14 with TRBJ2-6; unclear D gene. This CDR3 is CASSQGKSSGANVLTF. DNA for the CDR3: TGTGCCAGCAGCCAAGGCAAGAGCTCTGGGGCCAACGTCCTGACTTTC.